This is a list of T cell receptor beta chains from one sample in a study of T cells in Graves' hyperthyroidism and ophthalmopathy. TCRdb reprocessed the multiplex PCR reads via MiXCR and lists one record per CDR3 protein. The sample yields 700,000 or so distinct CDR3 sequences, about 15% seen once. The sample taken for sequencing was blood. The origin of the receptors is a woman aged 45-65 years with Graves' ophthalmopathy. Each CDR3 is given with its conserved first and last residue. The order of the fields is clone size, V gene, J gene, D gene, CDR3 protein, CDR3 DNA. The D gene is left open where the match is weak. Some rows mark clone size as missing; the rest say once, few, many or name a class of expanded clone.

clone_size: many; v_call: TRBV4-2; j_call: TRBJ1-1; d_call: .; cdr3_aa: CASSQDGTRGNTEAFF; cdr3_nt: TGTGCCAGCAGCCAAGACGGGACCAGGGGGAACACTGAAGCTTTCTTT
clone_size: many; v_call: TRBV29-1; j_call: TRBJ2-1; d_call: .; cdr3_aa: CSVEGGVKYNEQFF; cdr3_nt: TGCAGCGTTGAGGGGGGCGTAAAGTACAATGAGCAGTTCTTC
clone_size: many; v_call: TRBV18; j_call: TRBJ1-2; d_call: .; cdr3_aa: CASSADVNYGYTF; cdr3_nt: TGTGCCAGCTCGGCGGACGTTAACTATGGCTACACCTTC
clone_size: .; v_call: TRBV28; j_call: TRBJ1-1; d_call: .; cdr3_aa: CASSLNWSNTEAFF; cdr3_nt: TGTGCCAGCAGTTTAAATTGGTCCAACACTGAAGCTTTCTTT
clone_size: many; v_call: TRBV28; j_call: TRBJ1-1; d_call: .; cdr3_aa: CASSLPDRNLEAFF; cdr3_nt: TGTGCCAGCAGTTTACCTGACAGAAACCTCGAAGCTTTCTTT
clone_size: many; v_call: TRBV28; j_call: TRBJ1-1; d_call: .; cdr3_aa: CASRRAPVDTEAFF; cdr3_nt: TGTGCCAGCAGACGGGCCCCGGTGGACACTGAAGCTTTCTTT
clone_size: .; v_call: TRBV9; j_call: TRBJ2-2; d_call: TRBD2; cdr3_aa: CASSISGSGTGELFF; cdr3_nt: TGTGCCAGCAGCATTAGCGGGAGTGGCACCGGGGAGCTGTTTTTT
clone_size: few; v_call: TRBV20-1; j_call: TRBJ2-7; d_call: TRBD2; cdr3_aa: CSARASGRVYEQYF; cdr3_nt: TGCAGTGCGAGAGCTAGCGGGAGGGTCTACGAGCAGTACTTC
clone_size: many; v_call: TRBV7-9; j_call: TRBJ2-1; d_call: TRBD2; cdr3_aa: CASSFLAGVIDEQFF; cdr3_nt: TGTGCCAGCAGCTTCCTAGCGGGAGTAATCGATGAGCAGTTCTTC
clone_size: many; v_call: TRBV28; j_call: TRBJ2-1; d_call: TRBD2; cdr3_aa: CASTTSGRFGNPYNEQFF; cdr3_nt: TGTGCCAGCACGACTAGCGGGAGGTTCGGGAATCCCTACAATGAGCAGTTCTTC
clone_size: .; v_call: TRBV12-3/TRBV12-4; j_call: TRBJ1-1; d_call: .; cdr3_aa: CASNYIGGNTEAFF; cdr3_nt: TGTGCCAGCAACTACATAGGGGGAAACACTGAAGCTTTCTTT
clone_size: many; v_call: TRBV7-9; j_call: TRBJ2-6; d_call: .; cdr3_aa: CASRGRTAGANVLTF; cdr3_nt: TGTGCCAGCAGAGGTCGGACAGCTGGGGCCAACGTCCTGACTTTC
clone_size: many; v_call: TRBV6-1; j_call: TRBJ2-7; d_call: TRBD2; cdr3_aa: CASSATSGPSYEQYF; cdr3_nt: TGTGCCAGCAGTGCTACTAGCGGGCCTTCCTACGAGCAGTACTTC
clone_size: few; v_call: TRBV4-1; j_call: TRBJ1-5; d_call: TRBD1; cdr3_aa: CASSQGGGGKQPQHF; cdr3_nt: TGCGCCAGCAGCCAGGGAGGAGGGGGCAAGCAGCCCCAGCATTTT
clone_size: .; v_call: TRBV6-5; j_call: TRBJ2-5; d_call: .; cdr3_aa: CTSSYNRGGETQYF; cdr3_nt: TGTACCAGCAGTTACAACAGGGGAGGCGAGACCCAGTACTTC
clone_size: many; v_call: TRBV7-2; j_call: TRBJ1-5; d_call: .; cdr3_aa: CASSLSPNQPQHF; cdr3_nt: TGTGCCAGCAGCTTATCCCCCAATCAGCCCCAGCATTTT
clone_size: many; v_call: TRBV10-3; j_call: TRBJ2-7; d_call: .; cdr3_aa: CAISELGQGTYEQYF; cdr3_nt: TGTGCCATCAGTGAGTTAGGGCAGGGGACCTACGAGCAGTACTTC
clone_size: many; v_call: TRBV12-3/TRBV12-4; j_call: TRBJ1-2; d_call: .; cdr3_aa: CASRDPTGPGDYGYTF; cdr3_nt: TGTGCCAGCAGGGACCCTACAGGGCCAGGCGACTATGGCTACACCTTC
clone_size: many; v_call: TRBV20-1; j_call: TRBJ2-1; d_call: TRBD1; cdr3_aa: CSARLGDRGYNEQFF; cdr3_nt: TGCAGTGCCCGTCTAGGGGACAGGGGATACAATGAGCAGTTCTTC
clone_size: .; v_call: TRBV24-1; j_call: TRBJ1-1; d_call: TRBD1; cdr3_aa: CATLKGTGTGGISAFF; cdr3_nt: TGTGCCACCTTAAAAGGAACCGGGACAGGGGGCATCTCAGCTTTCTTT
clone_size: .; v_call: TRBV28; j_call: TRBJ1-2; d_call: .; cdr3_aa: CASSSRRVVGGYTF; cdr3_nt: TGTGCCAGCAGTTCACGCAGGGTTGTTGGTGGCTACACCTTC
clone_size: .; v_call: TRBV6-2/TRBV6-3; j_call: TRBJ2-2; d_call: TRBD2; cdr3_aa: CASSYAASGNTGELFF; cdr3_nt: TGTGCCAGCAGTTATGCAGCTAGCGGGAACACCGGGGAGCTGTTTTTT
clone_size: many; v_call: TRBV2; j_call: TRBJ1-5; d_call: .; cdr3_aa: CASKRQGNQPQHF; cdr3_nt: TGTGCCAGCAAAAGACAGGGCAATCAGCCCCAGCATTTT
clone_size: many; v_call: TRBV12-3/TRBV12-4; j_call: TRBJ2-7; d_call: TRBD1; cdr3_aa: CASSRDSHYEQYF; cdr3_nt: TGTGCCAGCAGTAGGGACAGTCACTACGAGCAGTACTTC
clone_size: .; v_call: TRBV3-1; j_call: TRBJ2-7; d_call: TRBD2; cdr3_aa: CASSQDRLAGGGYEQYF; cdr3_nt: TGTGCCAGCAGCCAAGATCGGCTAGCGGGAGGGGGGTACGAGCAGTACTTC
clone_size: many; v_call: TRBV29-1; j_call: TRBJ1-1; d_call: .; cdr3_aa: CSVGRGLNTEAFF; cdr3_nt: TGCAGCGTTGGAAGGGGTCTGAACACTGAAGCTTTCTTT
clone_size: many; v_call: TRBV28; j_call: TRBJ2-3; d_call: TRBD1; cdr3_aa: CASSLWTQGRDTQYF; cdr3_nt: TGTGCCAGCAGTTTATGGACACAGGGGCGGGATACGCAGTATTTT
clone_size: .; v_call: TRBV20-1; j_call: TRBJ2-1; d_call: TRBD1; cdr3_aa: CSARVWDRLNEQFF; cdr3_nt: TGCAGTGCTAGAGTCTGGGACAGGCTCAATGAGCAGTTCTTC
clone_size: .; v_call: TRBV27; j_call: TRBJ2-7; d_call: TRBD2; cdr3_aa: CASGLAGGYEQYF; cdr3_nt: TGTGCCAGCGGACTAGCGGGAGGTTACGAGCAGTACTTC
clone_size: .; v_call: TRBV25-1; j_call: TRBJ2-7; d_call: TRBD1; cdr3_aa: CASSDTSGQGYEQYF; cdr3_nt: TGTGCCAGCAGTGATACCTCTGGACAGGGCTACGAGCAGTACTTC
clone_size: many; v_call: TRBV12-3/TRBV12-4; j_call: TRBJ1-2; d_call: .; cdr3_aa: CASKQFQGSNGYTF; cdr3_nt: TGTGCCAGCAAACAATTCCAGGGGTCTAATGGCTACACCTTC
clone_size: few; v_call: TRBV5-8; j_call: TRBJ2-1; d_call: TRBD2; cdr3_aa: CASSSTSGSSYEQFF; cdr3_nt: TGTGCCAGCAGCTCGACTAGCGGGAGTTCCTATGAGCAGTTCTTC
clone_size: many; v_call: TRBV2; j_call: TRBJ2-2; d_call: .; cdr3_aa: CASSYSPNTGELFF; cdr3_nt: TGTGCCAGCAGTTACAGTCCCAACACCGGGGAGCTGTTTTTT
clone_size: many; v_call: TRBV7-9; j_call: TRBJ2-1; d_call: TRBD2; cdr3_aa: CASSLVASGGNEQFF; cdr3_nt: TGTGCCAGCAGCTTAGTGGCTAGCGGGGGTAATGAGCAGTTCTTC
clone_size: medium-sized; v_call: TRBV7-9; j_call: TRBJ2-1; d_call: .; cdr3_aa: CASSSDRLEQFF; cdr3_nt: TGTGCCAGCAGCTCGGACAGACTCGAGCAGTTCTTC
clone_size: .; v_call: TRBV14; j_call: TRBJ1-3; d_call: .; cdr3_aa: CASSQEVGFFSGNTIYF; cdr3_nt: TGTGCCAGCAGCCAAGAAGTGGGGTTCTTCTCTGGAAACACCATATATTTT
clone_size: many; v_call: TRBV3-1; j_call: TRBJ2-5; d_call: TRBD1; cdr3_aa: CASSQRRQGGETQYF; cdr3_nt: TGTGCCAGCAGCCAACGTCGACAGGGCGGGGAGACCCAGTACTTC
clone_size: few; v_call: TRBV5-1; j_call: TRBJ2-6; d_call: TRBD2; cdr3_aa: CASSGHSGSVPGANVLTF; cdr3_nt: TGCGCCAGCAGCGGCCATAGCGGGAGCGTCCCTGGGGCCAACGTCCTGACTTTC
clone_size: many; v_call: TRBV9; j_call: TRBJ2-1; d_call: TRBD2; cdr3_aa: CASSPWTSGSYNEQFF; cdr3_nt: TGTGCCAGCAGCCCGTGGACTAGCGGTTCCTACAATGAGCAGTTCTTC
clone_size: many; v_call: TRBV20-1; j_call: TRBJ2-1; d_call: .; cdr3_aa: CSASERPEQFF; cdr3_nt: TGCAGTGCTAGTGAGCGGCCGGAGCAGTTCTTC
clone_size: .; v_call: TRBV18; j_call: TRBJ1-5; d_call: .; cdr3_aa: CASSPLQGRNQPQHF; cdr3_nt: TGTGCCAGCTCACCCCTACAAGGGAGGAATCAGCCCCAGCATTTT
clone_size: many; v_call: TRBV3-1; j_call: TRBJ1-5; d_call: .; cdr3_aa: CASSQDSTGAQPQHF; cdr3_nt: TGTGCCAGCAGCCAAGATTCGACGGGGGCTCAGCCCCAGCATTTT
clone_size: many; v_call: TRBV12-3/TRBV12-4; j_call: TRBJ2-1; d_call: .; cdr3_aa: CASSLGSTGRYNEQFF; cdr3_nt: TGTGCCAGCAGTTTAGGGAGTACGGGGAGGTACAATGAGCAGTTCTTC
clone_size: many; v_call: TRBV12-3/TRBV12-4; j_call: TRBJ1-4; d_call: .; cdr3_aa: CASSVRRQVNEKLFF; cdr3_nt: TGTGCCAGCAGTGTTAGAAGACAGGTTAATGAAAAACTGTTTTTT
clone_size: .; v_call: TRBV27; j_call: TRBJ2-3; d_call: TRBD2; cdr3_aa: CASRPVSGGRFGDTQYF; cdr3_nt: TGTGCCAGCAGACCAGTAAGTGGCGGGAGGTTTGGAGATACGCAGTATTTT
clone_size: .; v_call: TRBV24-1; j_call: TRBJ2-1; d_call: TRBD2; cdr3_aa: CATSDPRTSGDYNEQFF; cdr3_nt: TGTGCCACCAGTGATCCCCGGACTAGCGGCGATTACAATGAGCAGTTCTTC
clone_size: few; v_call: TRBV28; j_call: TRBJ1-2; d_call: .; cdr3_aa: CASSLLSGAGYTF; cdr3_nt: TGTGCCAGCAGTTTATTGTCAGGGGCTGGCTACACCTTC
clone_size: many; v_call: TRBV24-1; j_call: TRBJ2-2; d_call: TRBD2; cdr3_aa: CATSGAGGYSGELFF; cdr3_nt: TGTGCCACCAGTGGAGCGGGAGGGTACTCCGGGGAGCTGTTTTTT
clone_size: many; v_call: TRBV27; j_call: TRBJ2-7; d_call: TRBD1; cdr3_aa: CASSPTPLNTVDRGLDEQYF; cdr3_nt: TGTGCCAGCAGCCCTACCCCTCTAAACACCGTGGACAGGGGGCTTGACGAGCAGTACTTC
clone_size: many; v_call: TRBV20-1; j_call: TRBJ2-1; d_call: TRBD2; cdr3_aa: CSANPGGLAIYEQFF; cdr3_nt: TGCAGTGCTAACCCTGGGGGACTAGCGATTTATGAGCAGTTCTTC
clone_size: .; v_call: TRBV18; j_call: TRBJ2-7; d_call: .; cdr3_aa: CASSPPLRNEQYF; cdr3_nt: TGTGCCAGCTCACCACCGCTCCGTAATGAGCAGTACTTC